This T cell receptor beta chain was obtained from a study of post-analysis software for immune sequencing data. This CDR3 comprises 14 residues. V shed 10 bases and J shed 4 bases, with 19 bases lying between them. From germline, CDR1 is MNHEY and CDR2 SVGAGI. On this clonotype itself: The target antigen is unknown.

General observations from the study: People with multiple sclerosis had a significantly lower normalized Chao1 diversity than controls did. In patients, TRBV5-6, TRBV5-1 and TRBV20-1 belonged to several TRBV segments found more frequently than in controls. Clustering by F measure revealed strong co-clustering among samples prepared together in one batch.

Unique-molecular-identifier-tagged TCR beta cDNA libraries were used. It was from roughly 1.1 to 9.2 million T cells that about half a million cDNA molecules came. TCRdb independently ran MiXCR on the PCR reads; one entry per CDR3 protein. The sample has roughly 800,000 distinct CDR3 sequences; 25% to 30% are singletons. Sequencing used blood. This TCR was recovered from a girl aged 10 to 17 with multiple sclerosis. The rearrangement uses TRBV6-5 and TRBJ1-2; D is uncertain. CDR3 DNA: TGTGCCATTTCCCCCGGAGAGGGCCCCTATGGCTACACCTTC. This gives the protein CAISPGEGPYGYTF.